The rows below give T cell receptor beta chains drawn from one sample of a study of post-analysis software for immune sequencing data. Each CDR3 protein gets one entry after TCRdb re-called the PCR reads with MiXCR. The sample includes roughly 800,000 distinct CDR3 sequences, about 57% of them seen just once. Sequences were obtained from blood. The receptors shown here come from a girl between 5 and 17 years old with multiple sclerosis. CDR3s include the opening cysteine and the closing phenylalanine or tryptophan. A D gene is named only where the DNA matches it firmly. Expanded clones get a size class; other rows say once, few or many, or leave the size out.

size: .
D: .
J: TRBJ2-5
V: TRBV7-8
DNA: TGTGCCGTAGTGGGAAGTGAAGAAGAGACCCAGTACTTC
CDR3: CAVVGSEEETQYF

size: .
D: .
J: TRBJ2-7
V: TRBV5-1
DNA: TGCGCCAGCAGCCTGGACGCAGATCGGCTCGAGCAGTACTTC
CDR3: CASSLDADRLEQYF

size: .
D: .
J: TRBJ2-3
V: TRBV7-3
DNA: TGTGCCAGCAGCCTCAGGGGCGGGATTGCCACAGATACGCAGTATTTT
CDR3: CASSLRGGIATDTQYF

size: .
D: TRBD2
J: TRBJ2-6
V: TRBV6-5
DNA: TGTGCCAGCAGTTACTATCCGGGACTAGCGGCTCCTCCGGGGGCCAACGTCCTGACTTTC
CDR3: CASSYYPGLAAPPGANVLTF

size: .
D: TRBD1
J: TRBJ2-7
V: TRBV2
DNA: TGTGCCAGCAGTTCGGGACAGGGTATAGCGTCCTCCGAGCAGTACTTC
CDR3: CASSSGQGIASSEQYF

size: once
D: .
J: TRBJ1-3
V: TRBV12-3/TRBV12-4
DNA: TGTGCCAGCATGTACGGAAACACCATATATTTT
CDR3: CASMYGNTIYF

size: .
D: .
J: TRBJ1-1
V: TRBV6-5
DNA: TGTGCCAGCAGTTCCGGACTGTTGAACACTGAAGCTTTCTTT
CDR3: CASSSGLLNTEAFF

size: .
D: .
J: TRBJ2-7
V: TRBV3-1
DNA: TGTGCCAGCAGCCAAGATCCAGGACTATATGACGAGCAGTACTTC
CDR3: CASSQDPGLYDEQYF

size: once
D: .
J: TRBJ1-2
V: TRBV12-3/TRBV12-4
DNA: TGTGCCAGCGTACAGGGATATGGCTACACCTTC
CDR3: CASVQGYGYTF

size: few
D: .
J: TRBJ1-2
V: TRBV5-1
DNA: TGCGCCAGCAGCTCGACAGTTGGGGACTATGGCTACACCTTC
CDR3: CASSSTVGDYGYTF

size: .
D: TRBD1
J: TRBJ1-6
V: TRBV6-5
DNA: TGTGCCAGCAGGGGGACAGGGCGTTATTCACCCCTCCACTTT
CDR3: CASRGTGRYSPLHF

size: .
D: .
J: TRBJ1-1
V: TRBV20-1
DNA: TGCAGTGCTAGTGGAGGGAGCAGTCTTAACACTGAAGCTTTCTTT
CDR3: CSASGGSSLNTEAFF

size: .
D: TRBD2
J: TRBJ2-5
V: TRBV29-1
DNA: TGCAGCGTTGAACCCCCGGGACTAGCAACGCAAGAGACCCAGTACTTC
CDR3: CSVEPPGLATQETQYF

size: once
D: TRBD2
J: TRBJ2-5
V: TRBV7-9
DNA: TGTGCCAGCAGCTTTCGGGCTAGCGGGGGGCAAGAGACCCAGTACTTC
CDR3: CASSFRASGGQETQYF

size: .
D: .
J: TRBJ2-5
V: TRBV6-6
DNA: TGTGCCAGTCGTCAGGGGGGACAAGAGACCCAGTACTTC
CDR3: CASRQGGQETQYF

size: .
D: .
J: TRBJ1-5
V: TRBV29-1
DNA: TGCAGCGTTGTAGTCGACAGTACTAATCAGCCCCAGCATTTT
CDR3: CSVVVDSTNQPQHF

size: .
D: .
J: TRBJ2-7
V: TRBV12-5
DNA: TGTGCTAGTGGGCCGGACCACTCCTACGAGCAGTACTTC
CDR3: CASGPDHSYEQYF

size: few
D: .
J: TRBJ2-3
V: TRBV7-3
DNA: TGTGCCAGCAGCGAATGGGACTTCCCAATGCCAGATACGCAGTATTTT
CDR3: CASSEWDFPMPDTQYF

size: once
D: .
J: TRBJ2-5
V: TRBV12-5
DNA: TGTGCTAGTGGTACGACGGGGACCCAAGAGACCCAGTACTTC
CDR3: CASGTTGTQETQYF

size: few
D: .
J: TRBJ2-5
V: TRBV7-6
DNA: TGTGCCAGCAGCCCTGGACTAAAAGAGACCCAGTACTTC
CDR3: CASSPGLKETQYF

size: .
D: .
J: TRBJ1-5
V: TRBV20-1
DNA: TGCAGTGCTAGAGGGGCAGCTTTCAATCAGCCCCAGCATTTT
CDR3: CSARGAAFNQPQHF

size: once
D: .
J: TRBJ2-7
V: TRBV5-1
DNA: TGCGCCAGCAGCTCCTCTAGCGAGCAGTACTTC
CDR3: CASSSSSEQYF

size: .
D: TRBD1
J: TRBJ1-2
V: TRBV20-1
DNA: TGCAGTGCTCCGACAGGGGGCCGAGAAGGCTACACCTTC
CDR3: CSAPTGGREGYTF

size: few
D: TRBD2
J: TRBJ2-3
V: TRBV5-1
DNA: TGCGCCAGCGGATTTAGCGGGAGAGGGGCAGATACGCAGTATTTT
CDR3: CASGFSGRGADTQYF

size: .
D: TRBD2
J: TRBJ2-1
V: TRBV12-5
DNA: TGTGCTAGTGGCTTGGGTGGTACTAGCGGGGGATACGAGCAGTTCTTC
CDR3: CASGLGGTSGGYEQFF

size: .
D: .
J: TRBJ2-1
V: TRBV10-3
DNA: TGTGCCATCAGTGGACCAAAAGGGGACTTTAGCTCCTACAATGAGCAGTTCTTC
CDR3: CAISGPKGDFSSYNEQFF

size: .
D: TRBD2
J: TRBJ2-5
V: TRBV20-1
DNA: TGCAGTGCCCTTCTGACGCGGGGGGCGGGAGAGACCCAGTACTTC
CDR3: CSALLTRGAGETQYF

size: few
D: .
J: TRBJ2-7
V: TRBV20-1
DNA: TGCAGTGCTAGAGATTACGGGAGTGCCTACGAGCAGTACTTC
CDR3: CSARDYGSAYEQYF

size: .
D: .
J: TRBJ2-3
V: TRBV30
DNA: TGTGCCTGGAGTGTACCTAGCGCTACGCAGTATTTT
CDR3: CAWSVPSATQYF

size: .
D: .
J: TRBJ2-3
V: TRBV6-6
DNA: TGTGCCAGCAGTTACCCTACAGGTTCTAGCACAGATACGCAGTATTTT
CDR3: CASSYPTGSSTDTQYF

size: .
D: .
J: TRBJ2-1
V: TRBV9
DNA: TGTGCCAGCAGCGTAGGCTCCGAGAATGAGCAGTTCTTC
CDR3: CASSVGSENEQFF